The 19 T cell receptor beta chains reported below all come from one sample, sequenced in a study of post-analysis software for immune sequencing data. The TCR beta cDNA libraries contained unique molecular identifiers. TCRdb called the PCR reads again in MiXCR, with one record for every CDR3 protein. The data show just over 250,000 distinct CDR3 sequences, 35% to 40% seen once. Study-level findings and limits: Patients used about five TRBV segments, including TRBV5-6, TRBV5-1 and TRBV20-1, more often than controls.

Their target antigens are unknown. Source material: blood. The receptors shown here come from a girl aged 10-17 years with multiple sclerosis.

This clonotype was counted once. The V gene is TRBV6-4, the J gene TRBJ2-3, with TRBD1 matching over 9 bases. The junction had 4 bases not matched to a gene; V was cut back by 4 bases and J by 5 bases. CDR3 length: 14 residues. CDR1 is MRHNA, CDR2 SNTAGT, per germline. In DNA form, the CDR3 reads TGTGCCAGCAGTGGGGGACAGGGTGGAGATACGCAGTATTTT. It encodes CASSGGQGGDTQYF.

Ten or more counts support this clonotype. The rearrangement links TRBV7-3 to TRBJ1-5; D is perhaps TRBD1 (5 bases). Per the germline V gene, CDR1 is SGHTA and CDR2 is FQGTGA. This CDR3 contains 15 residues. Trimming stripped 5 bases from V and 2 bases from J, with 13 bases between. CDR3 in DNA: TGTGCCAGCAGCCGCCGGATGGGGGGCAATCAGCCCCAGCATTTT. Translation: CASSRRMGGNQPQHF.

This sequence joins TRBV20-1 and TRBJ2-3; 14 bases map to TRBD2. The length of the CDR3 is 19 residues. Germline CDR1 DFQATT, CDR2 SNEGSKA (reference sequence). The junction had 12 bases not matched to a gene; V was cut back by 0 bases and J by 4 bases. CDR3 nucleotide sequence: TGCAGTGCTAGAGACCTATCCGGGACTAGCGGGAGTTCCCCAGATACGCAGTATTTT. It specifies CSARDLSGTSGSSPDTQYF.

This clonotype occurred a few times. The chain links TRBV20-1 to TRBJ1-6; possible D gene TRBD1, 6 bases. This CDR3 is built from 14 residues. CDR1 and CDR2 (germline): DFQATT, SNEGSKA (reference sequence). Trimming left V 4 bases short and J 9 bases short, with 16 bases between. CDR3 sequence reads: CSATRRGHFSPLHF. In nucleotides, the CDR3 is TGCAGTGCTACCCGAAGGGGACATTTTTCACCCCTCCACTTT.

Ten or more counts support this clonotype. The J gene is TRBJ2-1, the V gene TRBV7-2; 7 bases align to TRBD1. Germline assignment: CDR1 SGHTA and CDR2 FQGNSA. The J segment lost 8 bases and the V segment lost 3 bases, leaving 4 bases of the junction unmatched. CDR3 length: 13 residues. DNA for the CDR3: TGTGCCAGCAGCTTCCGAACAGGGGATGAGCAGTTCTTC. It is translated as CASSFRTGDEQFF. Using reference TRBV7-2 and TRBJ2-1 for the parts outside the CDR3, the full variable domain is GAGVSQSPSNKVTEKGKDVELRCDPISGHTALYWYRQSLGQGLEFLIYFQGNSAPDKSGLPSDRFSAERTGGSVSTLTIQRTQQEDSAVYLCASSFRTGDEQFFGPGTRLTVL.

About this clonotype: The junction does not match germline at one end; this may be a read error. J is TRBJ2-7 and V is TRBV20-1; no clear D gene. CDR3 length equals 14 residues. The germline V gene has CDR1 DFQATT and CDR2 SNEGSKA (reference sequence). The CDR3, as DNA: TGCAGCGCTAGAGAAGAGGAGACCTACAATGAGCAGTACTTC. It is translated as CSAREEETYNEQYF.

This clonotype was seen more than once but under ten times. The chain joins TRBV4-1 to TRBJ2-2; 8 bases align to TRBD1. From germline, CDR1 is MGHRA and CDR2 YSYEKL. The CDR3 is made up of 17 amino acids. The V segment lost 5 bases and the J segment 5 bases; nucleotides outside the gene matches: 13. The CDR3 loop is CASSSRNPTGGTGELFF. DNA of the CDR3: TGCGCCAGCAGCTCGCGGAACCCAACAGGGGGAACCGGGGAGCTGTTTTTT.

Ten or more counts support this clonotype. The V gene is TRBV5-1, the J gene TRBJ2-3; 16 bases map to TRBD2. The germline gives CDR1 SGHRS, CDR2 YFSETQ. The CDR3 runs to 18 residues. V lost 8 bases and J lost 6; bases outside the gene matches: 15. The CDR3 spells CASSSRRGLAGGSDTQYF. DNA of the CDR3: TGCGCCAGTAGCAGTCGCCGGGGACTAGCGGGAGGGTCGGATACGCAGTATTTT.

This clonotype was recorded a few times. The chain employs TRBV7-2 and TRBJ2-1; D might be TRBD2 (5 bases). The germline V gene encodes CDR1 SGHTA and CDR2 FQGNSA. This CDR3 is 16 amino acids long. The ends were cut back, 2 bases at V and 7 bases at J, with 18 bases in the middle. CDR3 protein: CASSLRSGLSGNEQFF. DNA for the CDR3: TGTGCCAGCAGCTTACGGTCGGGATTATCGGGGAATGAGCAGTTCTTC.

Remarks on this clonotype: A much larger clone lies one base from this, so it may be a read error. V gene TRBV5-1 combines with J gene TRBJ1-2; no reliable D call. Looked up from germline, CDR1 is SGHRS and CDR2 is YFSETQ. The ends were cut back, 4 bases at V and 3 bases at J, with 10 bases in the middle. This CDR3 spans 13 amino acids. In nucleotides, the CDR3 is TGCGCCAGCAGCGTTGACGGGGACTATGGCTACACCTTC. Translated: CASSVDGDYGYTF.

The V call is TRBV4-2, the J call TRBJ2-3; 10 bases are a match to TRBD1. Trimming removed 0 bases from V and 6 bases from J; junction bases left unmatched: 6. The CDR3 contains 16 residues. Germline CDR1 reads LGHNA; CDR2 reads YNFKEQ. The CDR3 here is CASSQDLTGGPDTQYF. The CDR3 DNA is TGTGCCAGCAGCCAAGATTTGACAGGGGGCCCCGATACGCAGTATTTT.

This clonotype occurred many times. V is TRBV5-1 and J is TRBJ1-2; TRBD1 is a possible D gene (5 bases). V lost 0 bases and J lost 3, with 12 bases in between. The CDR3 sequence is 15 residues long. Germline assignment: CDR1 SGHRS and CDR2 YFSETQ. The CDR3 sequence: CASSLGQLQDYGYTF. In DNA form, the CDR3 reads TGCGCCAGCAGCTTGGGACAGCTTCAGGACTATGGCTACACCTTC.

This chain connects TRBV14 to TRBJ1-1, with D unclear. The CDR3 loop spans 16 amino acids. The germline gives CDR1 SGHDN, CDR2 FVKESK. Trimming took off 0 bases at V and 5 bases at J, with 16 bases between the two ends. CDR3 in DNA: TGTGCCAGCAGCCAAGAACCCCAGTTAGGGCGTACTGAAGCTTTCTTT. It codes for CASSQEPQLGRTEAFF.

The V gene is TRBV28, the J gene TRBJ1-4; D is uncertain. V gave up 1 base and J gave up 6 bases, with 15 bases separating them. This CDR3 comprises 16 residues. CDR1 is MDHEN, CDR2 SYDVKM, per germline. The CDR3 is CASSLSAAGRDEKLFF. In nucleotides, the CDR3 is TGTGCCAGCAGTTTATCGGCGGCGGGGAGGGATGAAAAACTGTTTTTT.

This clonotype was observed a handful of times. The chain has TRBV12-3 or TRBV12-4 and TRBJ1-2; 7 bases are shared with TRBD1. V shed 7 bases and J 0 bases; nucleotides not matched to a gene: 11. This CDR3 is built from 16 residues. In DNA, the CDR3 is TGTGCCAGCAAGAGGGGGCTTACTGGAGCTAACTATGGCTACACCTTC. Encoded protein: CASKRGLTGANYGYTF.

The sample holds a few counts of this clonotype. This chain uses TRBV7-2 with TRBJ2-1; maybe TRBD1 (6 bases). This CDR3 has 14 amino acids. Germline V gives CDR1 SGHTA, CDR2 FQGNSA. V lost 3 bases and J 3 bases, leaving 9 bases between the germline ends. The CDR3 nucleotides read TGTGCCAGCAGCTTTTGGACAGACTACAATGAGCAGTTCTTC. This codes for CASSFWTDYNEQFF.

This clonotype appeared many times. The rearrangement joins TRBV5-8 to TRBJ2-5; 9 bases agree with TRBD2. This CDR3 comprises 12 residues. Trimming at V came to 4 bases and at J to 12 bases, leaving 7 bases not matched to a gene. Germline assignment: CDR1 SGHTS and CDR2 YDEGEE. The CDR3 DNA reads as TGTGCCAGCAGCCGGGGACTAGCTGGGGAGTACTTC. Translating gives CASSRGLAGEYF. Supplemented by reference TRBV5-8 and TRBJ2-5, the full variable domain reads EAGVTQSPTHLIKTRGQQATLRCSPISGHTSVYWYQQALGLGLQFLLWYDEGEERNRGNFPPRFSGRQFPNYSSELNVNALELEDSALYLCASSRGLAGEYFGPGTRLLVL.

This clonotype showed up just a few times. The chain joins TRBV15 to TRBJ2-2; 10 bases are a match to TRBD2. CDR1 and CDR2 from the germline V gene are LNHNV and YYDKDF (reference sequence). J was trimmed by 6 bases and V by 1 base; bases with no gene match: 8. The CDR3 is 17 amino acids. DNA for the CDR3: TGTGCCACCAGCAGAGGGTCGCTAGCGGGAGTCCCCGGGGAGCTGTTTTTT. Translating it yields CATSRGSLAGVPGELFF. Looking up the rest from reference TRBV15 and TRBJ2-2 gives the full variable domain: DAMVIQNPRYQVTQFGKPVTLSCSQTLNHNVMYWYQQKSSQAPKLLFHYYDKDFNNEADTPDNFQSRRPNTSFCFLDIRSPGLGDTAMYLCATSRGSLAGVPGELFFGEGSRLTVL.

With respect to this clonotype: A clone one base away is much larger, so this may be a read error. V usage is TRBV10-3 and J usage is TRBJ2-7, with D possibly being TRBD1 (5 bases). Germline-derived CDR1 and CDR2 are ENHRY and SYGVKD. With 1 base removed from V and 7 bases from J, the gap between germline ends came to 17 bases. The CDR3 runs 15 residues. Here the CDR3 reads CAISELAGIGSEQYF. DNA of the CDR3: TGTGCCATCAGTGAGTTGGCAGGGATTGGTTCTGAGCAGTACTTC.